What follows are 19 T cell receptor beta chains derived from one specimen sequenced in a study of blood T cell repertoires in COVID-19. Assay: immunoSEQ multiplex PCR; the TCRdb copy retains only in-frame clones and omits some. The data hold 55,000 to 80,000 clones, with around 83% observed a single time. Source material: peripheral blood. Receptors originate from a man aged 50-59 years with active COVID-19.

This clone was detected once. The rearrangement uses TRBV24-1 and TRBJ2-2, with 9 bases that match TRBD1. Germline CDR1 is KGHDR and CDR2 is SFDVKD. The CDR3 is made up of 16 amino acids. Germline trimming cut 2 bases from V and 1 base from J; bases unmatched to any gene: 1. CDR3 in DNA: TGTGCCACCAGTGATTCGGACAGGGGGAACACCGGGGAGCTGTTTTTT. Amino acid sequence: CATSDSDRGNTGELFF.

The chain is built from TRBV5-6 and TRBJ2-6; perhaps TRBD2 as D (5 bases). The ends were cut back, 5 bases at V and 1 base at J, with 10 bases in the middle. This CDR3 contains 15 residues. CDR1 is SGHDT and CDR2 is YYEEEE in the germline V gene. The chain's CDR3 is CASRYGVSGANVLTF. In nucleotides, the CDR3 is TGTGCCAGCAGATACGGGGTGTCTGGGGCCAACGTCCTGACTTTC.

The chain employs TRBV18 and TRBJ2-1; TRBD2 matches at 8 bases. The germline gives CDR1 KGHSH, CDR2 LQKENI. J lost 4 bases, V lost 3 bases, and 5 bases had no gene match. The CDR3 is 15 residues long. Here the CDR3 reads CASSPSGGVYNEQFF. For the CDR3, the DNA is TGTGCCAGCTCACCGTCGGGGGGGGTTTACAATGAGCAGTTCTTC.

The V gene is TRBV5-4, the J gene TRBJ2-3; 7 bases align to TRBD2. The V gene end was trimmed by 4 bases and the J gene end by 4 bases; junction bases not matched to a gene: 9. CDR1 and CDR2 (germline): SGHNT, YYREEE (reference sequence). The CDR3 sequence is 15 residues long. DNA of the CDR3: TGTGCCAGCAGCACCAAGCTAGCGGCATCAGATACGCAGTATTTT. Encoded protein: CASSTKLAASDTQYF.

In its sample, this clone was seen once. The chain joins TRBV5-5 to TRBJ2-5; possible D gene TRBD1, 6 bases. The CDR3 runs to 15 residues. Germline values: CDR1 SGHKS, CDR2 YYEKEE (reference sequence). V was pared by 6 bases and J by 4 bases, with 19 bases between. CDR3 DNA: TGTGCCAGCACCGATCTACAGGGATGGGGAGAGACCCAGTACTTC. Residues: CASTDLQGWGETQYF.

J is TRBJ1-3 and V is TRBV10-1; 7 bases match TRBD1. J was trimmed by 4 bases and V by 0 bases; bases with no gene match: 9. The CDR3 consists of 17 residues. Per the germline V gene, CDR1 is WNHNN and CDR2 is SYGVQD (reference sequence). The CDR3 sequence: CASSESGDSIFGNTIYF. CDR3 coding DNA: TGCGCCAGCAGTGAGTCCGGGGACAGTATTTTCGGAAACACCATATATTTT.

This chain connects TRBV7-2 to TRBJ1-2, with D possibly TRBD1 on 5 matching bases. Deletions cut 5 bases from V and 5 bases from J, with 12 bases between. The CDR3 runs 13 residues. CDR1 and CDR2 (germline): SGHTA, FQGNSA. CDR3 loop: CASSTSGLYGYTF. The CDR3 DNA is TGTGCCAGCAGCACTTCAGGGCTTTATGGCTACACCTTC.

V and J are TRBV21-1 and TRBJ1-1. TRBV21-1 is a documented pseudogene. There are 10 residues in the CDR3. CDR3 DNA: TGTGGACGGGGGAACACTGAAGCTTTCTTT. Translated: CGRGNTEAFF.

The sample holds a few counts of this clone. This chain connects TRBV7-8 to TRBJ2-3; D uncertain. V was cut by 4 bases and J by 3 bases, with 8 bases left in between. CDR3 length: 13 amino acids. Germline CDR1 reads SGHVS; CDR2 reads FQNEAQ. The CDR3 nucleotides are TGTGCCAGCAGCTCCGCACGGACAGATACGCAGTATTTT. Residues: CASSSARTDTQYF.

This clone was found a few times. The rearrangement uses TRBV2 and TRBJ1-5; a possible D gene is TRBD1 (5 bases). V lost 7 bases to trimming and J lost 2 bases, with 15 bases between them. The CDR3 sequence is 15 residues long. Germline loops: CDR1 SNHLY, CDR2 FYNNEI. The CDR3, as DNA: TGTGCCAGCACCAAAGACGGGGGAGGCAATCAGCCCCAGCATTTT. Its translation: CASTKDGGGNQPQHF.

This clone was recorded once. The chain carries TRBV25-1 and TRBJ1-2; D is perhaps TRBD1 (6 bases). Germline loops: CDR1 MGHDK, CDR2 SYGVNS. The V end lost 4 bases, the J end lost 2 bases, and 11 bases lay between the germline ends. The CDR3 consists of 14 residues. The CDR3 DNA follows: TGTGCCAGCAGTGGGCGGGGGCCAAACTATGGCTACACCTTC. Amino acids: CASSGRGPNYGYTF.

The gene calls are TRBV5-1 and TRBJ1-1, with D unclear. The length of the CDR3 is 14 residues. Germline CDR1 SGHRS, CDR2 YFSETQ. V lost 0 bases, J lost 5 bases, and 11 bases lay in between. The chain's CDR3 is CASSLVAGMTEAFF. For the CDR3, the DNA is TGCGCCAGCAGCTTGGTGGCGGGGATGACTGAAGCTTTCTTT.

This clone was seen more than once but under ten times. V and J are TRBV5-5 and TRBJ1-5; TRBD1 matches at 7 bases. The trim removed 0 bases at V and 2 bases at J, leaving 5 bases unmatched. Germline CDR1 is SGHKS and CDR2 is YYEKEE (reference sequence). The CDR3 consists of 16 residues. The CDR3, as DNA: TGTGCCAGCAGCTTGGAAAAGGGGGCTGGCAATCAGCCCCAGCATTTT. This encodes CASSLEKGAGNQPQHF.

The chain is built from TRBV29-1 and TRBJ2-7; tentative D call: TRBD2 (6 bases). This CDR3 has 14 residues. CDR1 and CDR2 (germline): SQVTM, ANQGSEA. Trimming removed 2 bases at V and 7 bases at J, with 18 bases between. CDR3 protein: CSVESFETREEQYF. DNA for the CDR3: TGCAGCGTTGAATCGTTTGAGACTAGAGAGGAGCAGTACTTC.

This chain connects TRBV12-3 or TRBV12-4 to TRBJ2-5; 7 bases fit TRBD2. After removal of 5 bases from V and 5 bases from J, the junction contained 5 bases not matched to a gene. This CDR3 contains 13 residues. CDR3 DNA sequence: TGTGCCAGCAGTCCCTTCGGGGGGGAGACCCAGTACTTC. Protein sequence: CASSPFGGETQYF.

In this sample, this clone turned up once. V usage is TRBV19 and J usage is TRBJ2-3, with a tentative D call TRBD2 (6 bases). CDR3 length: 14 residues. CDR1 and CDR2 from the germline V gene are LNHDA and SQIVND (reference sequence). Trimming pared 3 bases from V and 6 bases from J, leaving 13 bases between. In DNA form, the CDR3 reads TGTGCCAGTAGTATTAACGGGGCGGGGGATACGCAGTATTTT. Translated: CASSINGAGDTQYF.

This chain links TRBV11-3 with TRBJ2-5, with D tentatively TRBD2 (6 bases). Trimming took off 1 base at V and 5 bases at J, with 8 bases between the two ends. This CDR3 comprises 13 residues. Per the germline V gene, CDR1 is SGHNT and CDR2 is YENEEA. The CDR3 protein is CASSLGAGETQYF. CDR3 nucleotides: TGTGCCAGCAGCTTAGGGGCGGGGGAGACCCAGTACTTC.

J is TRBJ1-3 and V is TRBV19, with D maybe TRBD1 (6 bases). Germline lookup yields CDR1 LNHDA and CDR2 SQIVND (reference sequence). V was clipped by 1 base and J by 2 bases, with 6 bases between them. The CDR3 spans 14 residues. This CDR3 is CASSIAGAGNTIYF. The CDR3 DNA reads TGTGCCAGTAGTATAGCAGGGGCTGGAAACACCATATATTTT.

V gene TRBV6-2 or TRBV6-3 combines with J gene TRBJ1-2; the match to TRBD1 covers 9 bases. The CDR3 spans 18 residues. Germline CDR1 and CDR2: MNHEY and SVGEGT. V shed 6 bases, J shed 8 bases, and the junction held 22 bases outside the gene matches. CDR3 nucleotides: TGTGCCAGCAGCCCTTCCCCACGGAGACAGGGGGGTTGGTGGGGCTACACCTTC. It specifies CASSPSPRRQGGWWGYTF.